Following are 27 T cell receptor beta chains from one sample sequenced in a study of shared clonotypes between healthy human individuals. Sequencing was performed with immunoSEQ multiplex PCR; in TCRdb, only in-frame clones are kept and a portion is missing. This table holds 330,000 or so clones, about 70% found once. The sequenced sample was memory CD4+ T cells sorted from blood. Sample subset: CD45RA-negative fraction. The receptors were sampled from a man aged 25 to 45 in good health.

Comments on this clone: This sample also contains other DNA sequences that code for the same CDR3. In DNA form, the CDR3 reads TGTGCCACCAGCAGAGCCGGCAGTTCCTACGAGCAGTACTTC. Translation: CATSRAGSSYEQYF. The chain joins TRBV15 to TRBJ2-7; D gene unclear. The CDR3 is made up of 14 amino acids. Looked up from germline, CDR1 is LNHNV and CDR2 is YYDKDF (reference sequence). V gave up 1 base and J gave up 1 base, with 8 bases separating them.

The chain links TRBV5-1 to TRBJ1-5; a possible D gene is TRBD1 (5 bases). The CDR3 totals 15 residues. Germline CDR1 and CDR2: SGHRS and YFSETQ. V was cut by 4 bases and J by 3 bases, with 14 bases left in between. The CDR3 spells CASSISDSYNQPQHF. CDR3 nucleotide sequence: TGCGCCAGCAGCATTTCAGACAGCTACAATCAGCCCCAGCATTTT.

The chain combines TRBV28 with TRBJ1-1; TRBD1 agrees at 7 bases. Germline lookup yields CDR1 MDHEN and CDR2 SYDVKM. The J segment lost 10 bases and the V segment lost 6 bases, leaving 11 bases of the junction unmatched. The CDR3 sequence is 13 residues long. The CDR3 protein is CASSLDRARGAFF. The DNA for the CDR3 is TGTGCCAGCAGCCTAGACAGGGCGAGGGGAGCTTTCTTT.

This chain joins TRBV7-9 and TRBJ2-1; a possible D gene is TRBD1 (6 bases). Per the germline V gene, CDR1 is SEHNR and CDR2 is FQNEAQ (reference sequence). The V end was cut by 6 bases, the J end by 9 bases, with 12 bases between. This CDR3 is 12 amino acids long. CDR3 sequence (DNA): TGTGCCAGCAGTTTTACAGGGTTTGAGCAGTTCTTC. Its translation: CASSFTGFEQFF.

In regard to this clone: Other nucleotide sequences from this sample produce the same CDR3. The V call is TRBV19, the J call TRBJ1-1; TRBD1 is a possible D gene (5 bases). V was pared by 0 bases and J by 0 bases, with 5 bases between. CDR1 and CDR2 from the germline V gene are LNHDA and SQIVND (reference sequence). This CDR3 spans 14 amino acids. The DNA of the CDR3 is TGTGCCAGTAGTATAGAGGGGGTGAACACTGAAGCTTTCTTT. This sequence encodes CASSIEGVNTEAFF.

The chain is built from TRBV2 and TRBJ2-5; tentatively, D is TRBD1 (6 bases). The germline gives CDR1 SNHLY, CDR2 FYNNEI. CDR3 length equals 13 residues. Trimming left V 3 bases short and J 4 bases short, with 9 bases between. The CDR3 loop is CASSDRDTETQYF. CDR3 sequence (DNA): TGTGCCAGCAGTGATAGGGACACAGAGACCCAGTACTTC.

CDR3: CASSLARAGGNEQFF. CDR3 bases: TGTGCCAGCAGCTTAGCGCGAGCGGGGGGGAATGAGCAGTTCTTC. This sequence joins TRBV7-2 and TRBJ2-1, with TRBD2 matching over 10 bases. The CDR3 contains 15 residues. Germline-derived CDR1 and CDR2 are SGHTA and FQGNSA. J lost 7 bases, V lost 0 bases, and 3 bases had no gene match.

The V call is TRBV18, the J call TRBJ1-1; D not certain. This CDR3 comprises 14 residues. The V end lost 2 bases, the J end lost 11 bases, and 18 bases lay between the germline ends. Germline loops: CDR1 KGHSH, CDR2 LQKENI. The CDR3 coding sequence is TGTGCCAGCTCACCAGGAGGTATGCGAGGCACGGCTTTCTTT. Translated: CASSPGGMRGTAFF. Drawing the rest from reference TRBV18 and TRBJ1-1, the complete variable domain is NAGVMQNPRHLVRRRGQEARLRCSPMKGHSHVYWYRQLPEEGLKFMVYLQKENIIDESGMPKERFSAEFPKEGPSILRIQQVVRGDSAAYFCASSPGGMRGTAFFGQGTRLTVV.

This clone was detected a few times. The rearrangement links TRBV5-1 to TRBJ2-7; weak D call: TRBD1 (5 bases). The CDR3 contains 15 residues. Germline loops: CDR1 SGHRS, CDR2 YFSETQ. Trimming shortened V by 0 bases and J by 2 bases, and 12 bases separated the two germline ends. CDR3 bases: TGCGCCAGCAGCTTGGAGGGGCTTAGGACCTACGAGCAGTACTTC. Its protein is CASSLEGLRTYEQYF. The full variable domain, completed using reference TRBV5-1 and TRBJ2-7, is KAGVTQTPRYLIKTRGQQVTLSCSPISGHRSVSWYQQTPGQGLQFLFEYFSETQRNKGNFPGRFSGRQFSNSRSEMNVSTLELGDSALYLCASSLEGLRTYEQYFGPGTRLTVT.

V gene TRBV2 combines with J gene TRBJ2-7; 9 nucleotides match TRBD1. The CDR3 covers 16 residues. V lost 6 bases and J lost 2; bases outside the gene matches: 11. Germline lookup yields CDR1 SNHLY and CDR2 FYNNEI. The DNA of the CDR3 is TGTGCCAGCAGGATAGGGGACAGGGTGACTACCTACGAGCAGTACTTC. Amino acids: CASRIGDRVTTYEQYF.

The chain links TRBV7-9 to TRBJ2-7; 11 bases map to TRBD2. Germline V gene data show CDR1 as SEHNR and CDR2 as FQNEAQ (reference sequence). This CDR3 is 16 amino acids long. Trimming took 5 bases from V and 0 from J; bases not matched to a gene: 6. The CDR3 DNA is TGTGCCAGCAGCCCCGGGACTAGCGGAGGCTCCTACGAGCAGTACTTC. This gives the protein CASSPGTSGGSYEQYF.

The chain joins TRBV10-2 to TRBJ2-2, with 11 nucleotides matching TRBD2. J lost 6 bases, V lost 8 bases, and 8 bases had no gene match. Germline loops: CDR1 WSHSY, CDR2 SAAADI. The CDR3 has 15 residues. CDR3 protein: CASCRASGRSGELFF. The CDR3 DNA sequence: TGCGCCAGCTGTCGGGCTAGCGGGAGGTCCGGGGAGCTGTTTTTT.

The chain uses TRBV28 and TRBJ2-1; TRBD1 matches at 8 bases. CDR3 length equals 16 residues. The ends lost 7 bases at V and 4 bases at J; junction bases unmatched: 12. Per germline, CDR1 MDHEN and CDR2 SYDVKM. The CDR3 sequence: CASIGEEQGVYNEQFF. In DNA form, the CDR3 reads TGTGCCAGCATCGGCGAGGAACAGGGGGTTTACAATGAGCAGTTCTTC.

This clone was detected a few times. The CDR3 here is CASSGQAIQPQHF. The CDR3 DNA reads as TGTGCCAGCAGCGGGCAGGCTATCCAGCCCCAGCATTTT. This sequence joins TRBV28 and TRBJ1-5; D remains ambiguous. The CDR3 is 13 residues long. V dropped 6 bases and J dropped 7 bases, with 13 bases sitting between them. CDR1 is MDHEN, CDR2 SYDVKM, per germline.

The CDR3 loop reads CASSSVDAAGTYNEQFF. The CDR3 DNA reads TGTGCCAGCAGCTCAGTTGATGCGGCAGGCACCTACAATGAGCAGTTCTTC. The chain uses TRBV7-9 and TRBJ2-1; D gene uncertain. There are 17 residues in the CDR3. Trimming took off 4 bases at V and 2 bases at J, with 18 bases between the two ends. Germline V gives CDR1 SEHNR, CDR2 FQNEAQ (reference sequence).

The rearrangement links TRBV25-1 to TRBJ2-7, with D tentatively TRBD2 (8 bases). The ends were cut back, 1 base at V and 3 bases at J, with 19 bases in the middle. The germline V gene has CDR1 MGHDK and CDR2 SYGVNS. The CDR3 extends over 17 amino acids. CDR3 protein: CASSESGGGALNYEQYF. DNA for the CDR3: TGTGCCAGCAGTGAATCGGGAGGGGGCGCATTAAACTACGAGCAGTACTTC.

The chain links TRBV5-1 to TRBJ2-1; 12 nucleotides match TRBD2. Germline assignment: CDR1 SGHRS and CDR2 YFSETQ. The junction had 7 bases not matched to a gene; V was cut back by 6 bases and J by 9 bases. The length of the CDR3 is 14 residues. CDR3: CASNPSGRAGEQFF. The CDR3, as DNA: TGCGCCAGCAACCCTAGCGGGAGGGCCGGTGAGCAGTTCTTC. Complete variable domain (other parts from reference TRBV5-1 and TRBJ2-1): KAGVTQTPRYLIKTRGQQVTLSCSPISGHRSVSWYQQTPGQGLQFLFEYFSETQRNKGNFPGRFSGRQFSNSRSEMNVSTLELGDSALYLCASNPSGRAGEQFFGPGTRLTVL.

This clone was observed a handful of times. V and J are TRBV7-6 and TRBJ2-7; possible D gene TRBD1, 6 bases. The germline gives CDR1 SGHVS, CDR2 FNYEAQ. The CDR3 extends over 15 amino acids. V was cut by 0 bases and J by 2 bases, with 11 bases left in between. CDR3 in DNA: TGTGCCAGCAGCTTAGCTTATGACAGGACCTACGAGCAGTACTTC. Its translation: CASSLAYDRTYEQYF.

The chain couples TRBV5-1 to TRBJ2-7, with TRBD2 matching 10 bases. Germline CDR1 reads SGHRS; CDR2 reads YFSETQ. V shed 5 bases and J 2 bases; nucleotides not matched to a gene: 13. The CDR3 runs 17 residues. The CDR3 loop is CASSHHSGTSVTYEQYF. In nucleotides, the CDR3 is TGCGCCAGCAGTCATCACTCCGGGACTAGCGTCACCTACGAGCAGTACTTC.

This clone turned up a few times. V and J are TRBV5-1 and TRBJ1-3; D unresolved. V was clipped by 7 bases and J by 3 bases, with 14 bases between them. This CDR3 is 14 amino acids long. Germline V gene data show CDR1 as SGHRS and CDR2 as YFSETQ. The CDR3 region is CASFSGQDGNTIYF. CDR3 nucleotides: TGCGCCAGCTTCAGTGGGCAGGATGGAAACACCATATATTTT.

The rearrangement links TRBV7-9 to TRBJ2-1; no reliable D call. Germline assignment: CDR1 SEHNR and CDR2 FQNEAQ (reference sequence). Trimming cost V 7 bases and J 3 bases, with 13 bases left between them. This CDR3 is built from 14 residues. The CDR3 spells CASTPELYYNEQFF. The CDR3 coding sequence is TGTGCCAGCACCCCCGAACTATACTACAATGAGCAGTTCTTC.

The chain uses TRBV11-2 and TRBJ1-1; D unresolved. Trimming shortened V by 3 bases and J by 11 bases, and 19 bases separated the two germline ends. Looked up from germline, CDR1 is SGHAT and CDR2 is FQNNGV. CDR3 length: 14 amino acids. The CDR3 loop reads CASSLEARSESAFF. The DNA for the CDR3 is TGTGCCAGCAGCTTGGAAGCCCGCTCGGAGAGCGCTTTCTTT. The full variable domain, completed using reference TRBV11-2 and TRBJ1-1, is EAGVAQSPRYKIIEKRQSVAFWCNPISGHATLYWYQQILGQGPKLLIQFQNNGVVDDSQLPKDRFSAERLKGVDSTLKIQPAKLEDSAVYLCASSLEARSESAFFGQGTRLTVV.

This clone occurred a few times. The genes are TRBV6-1 and TRBJ2-2, with 8 bases that match TRBD1. Germline CDR1 MNHNS, CDR2 SASEGT. This CDR3 spans 15 amino acids. Losses at the gene ends were 8 bases for V and 5 bases for J; bases not matched to a gene: 10. CDR3 region: CASLQGVGRTGELFF. Here the CDR3 DNA reads TGTGCCAGCCTACAGGGGGTTGGTCGTACCGGGGAGCTGTTTTTT.

V gene TRBV18 combines with J gene TRBJ1-5, with D unresolved. V was pared by 3 bases and J by 6 bases, with 9 bases between. The CDR3 is 13 residues long. Germline V gives CDR1 KGHSH, CDR2 LQKENI. CDR3 residues: CASSPKSSQPQHF. The CDR3 DNA sequence: TGTGCCAGCTCACCGAAATCTAGTCAGCCCCAGCATTTT.

The chain links TRBV5-6 to TRBJ1-2; 11 nucleotides agree with TRBD1. The CDR3 runs to 14 residues. The germline CDR1 and CDR2 sequences are SGHDT and YYEEEE. V shed 5 bases, J shed 7 bases, and the junction held 7 bases outside the gene matches. The CDR3 loop is CASSYRDRGFGYTF. CDR3 DNA: TGTGCCAGCAGTTACCGGGACAGGGGGTTTGGCTACACCTTC.

The rearrangement links TRBV5-6 to TRBJ2-3; D gene unclear. The CDR3 runs to 14 residues. With 1 base removed from V and 4 bases from J, the gap between germline ends came to 10 bases. Germline V gives CDR1 SGHDT, CDR2 YYEEEE. The CDR3 coding sequence is TGTGCCAGCAGCTTGAGATTGAGTGCAGATACGCAGTATTTT. Amino acid sequence: CASSLRLSADTQYF.

The V call is TRBV11-3, the J call TRBJ2-5, with TRBD2 matching 7 bases. V lost 1 base and J lost 2; bases outside the gene matches: 7. The CDR3 extends over 16 amino acids. Germline assignment: CDR1 SGHNT and CDR2 YENEEA. The CDR3 coding sequence is TGTGCCAGCAGCTTAGGGATAGCGGGTCGGCAAGAGACCCAGTACTTC. It encodes CASSLGIAGRQETQYF.